This T cell receptor beta chain was sequenced during a study of blood T cell repertoires in COVID-19. Across the study: Italy, Spain and the United States were the sources of the convalescent and acute COVID-19 samples. PBMCs, B-cell-depleted T cells, or T cells provided the cDNA or gDNA that made up the material.

This clone came up once. The V and J ends lost 0 bases and 6 bases respectively, with 15 bases between them. CDR3 length: 16 amino acids. Germline loops: CDR1 SEHNR, CDR2 FQNEAQ (reference sequence). Original handling: Reference gene primer amplification in the assay estimated nucleated cell counts. Produced via immunoSEQ multiplex PCR; TCRdb's table is partial and in-frame only. The D gene and trimming were derived from the DNA, and the V and J assignments and clone size from that table. The table shows more than 200,000 clones, with under 90% occurring only once. The source is a man between 60 and 75 years old with acute or convalescent COVID-19. The sequenced material came from peripheral blood. The rearrangement links TRBV7-9 to TRBJ2-1; D perhaps matches TRBD2 (6 bases). CDR3 region: CASSLAGTPGVNEQFF. The CDR3 DNA sequence: TGTGCCAGCAGCTTAGCGGGGACCCCGGGGGTCAATGAGCAGTTCTTC.